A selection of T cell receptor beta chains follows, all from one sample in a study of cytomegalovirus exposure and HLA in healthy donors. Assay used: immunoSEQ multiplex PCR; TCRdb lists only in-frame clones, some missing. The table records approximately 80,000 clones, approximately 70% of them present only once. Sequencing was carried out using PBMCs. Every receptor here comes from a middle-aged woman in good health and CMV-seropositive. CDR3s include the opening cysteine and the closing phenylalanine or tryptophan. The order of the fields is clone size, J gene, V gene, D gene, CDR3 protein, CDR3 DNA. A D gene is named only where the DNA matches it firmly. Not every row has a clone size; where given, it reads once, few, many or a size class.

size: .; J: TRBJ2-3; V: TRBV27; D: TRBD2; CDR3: CASSLAGGFTDTQYF; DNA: TGTGCCAGCAGTTTAGCGGGGGGTTTCACAGATACGCAGTATTTT
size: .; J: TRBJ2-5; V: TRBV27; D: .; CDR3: CASSPLADQETQYF; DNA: TGTGCCAGCAGTCCGTTAGCAGATCAAGAGACCCAGTACTTC
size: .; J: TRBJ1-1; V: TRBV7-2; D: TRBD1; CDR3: CASSLGGQGNTEAFF; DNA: TGTGCCAGCAGCTTAGGGGGACAGGGCAACACTGAAGCTTTCTTT
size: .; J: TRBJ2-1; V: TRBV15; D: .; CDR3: CATSRSKSSYNEQFF; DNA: TGTGCCACCAGCCGAAGCAAGAGCTCCTACAATGAGCAGTTCTTC
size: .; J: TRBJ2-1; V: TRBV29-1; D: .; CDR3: CSAPQEGVYNEQFF; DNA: TGCAGCGCCCCCCAGGAGGGTGTCTACAATGAGCAGTTCTTC
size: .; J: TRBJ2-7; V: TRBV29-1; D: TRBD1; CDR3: CSVGTDRTYEQYF; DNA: TGCAGCGTGGGGACAGACCGTACCTACGAGCAGTACTTC
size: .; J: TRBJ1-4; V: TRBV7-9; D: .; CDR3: CASSLADRINEKLFF; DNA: TGTGCCAGCAGCCTAGCAGACAGGATTAATGAAAAACTGTTTTTT
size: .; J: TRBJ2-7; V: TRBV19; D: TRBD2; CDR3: CASSSMSSGMREQYF; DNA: TGTGCCAGTAGTAGCATGTCTAGCGGGATGCGGGAGCAGTACTTC
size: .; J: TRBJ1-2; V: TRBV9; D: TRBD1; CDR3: CASSLDGQGSGYTF; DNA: TGTGCCAGCAGCCTCGACGGACAGGGCTCTGGCTACACCTTC
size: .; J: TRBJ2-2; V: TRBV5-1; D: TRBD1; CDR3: CASSWDSRAGELFF; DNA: TGCGCCAGCAGCTGGGACAGTCGGGCCGGGGAGCTGTTTTTT
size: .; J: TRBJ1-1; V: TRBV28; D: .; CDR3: CASSLYGQYDTEAFF; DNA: TGTGCCAGCAGTTTATATGGACAATACGACACTGAAGCTTTCTTT
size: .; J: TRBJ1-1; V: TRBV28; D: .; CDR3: CASSSHDLNTEAFF; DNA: TGTGCCAGCAGTTCCCACGACTTGAACACTGAAGCTTTCTTT
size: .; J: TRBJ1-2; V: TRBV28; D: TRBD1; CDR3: CASSSGQGATYGYTF; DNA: TGTGCCAGCAGTTCCGGACAGGGGGCGACCTATGGCTACACCTTC
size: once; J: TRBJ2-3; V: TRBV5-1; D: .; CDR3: CASSLTSTDTQYF; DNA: TGCGCCAGCAGCTTGACAAGCACAGATACGCAGTATTTT
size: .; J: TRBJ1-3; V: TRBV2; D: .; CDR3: CASRGPGNTIYF; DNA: TGTGCCAGCAGGGGGCCTGGAAACACCATATATTTT
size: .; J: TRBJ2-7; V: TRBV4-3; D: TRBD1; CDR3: CASSQDRYSSNRGYDEQYF; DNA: TGCGCCAGCAGCCAAGATCGCTACTCCTCCAACAGGGGTTACGACGAGCAGTACTTC
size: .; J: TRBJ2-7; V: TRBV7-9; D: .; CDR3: CASSQLDSLYEQYF; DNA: TGTGCCAGCAGCCAACTGGACAGTTTATACGAGCAGTACTTC
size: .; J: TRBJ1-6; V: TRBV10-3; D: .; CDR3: CAINRGDIGSPLHF; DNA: TGTGCCATCAACCGGGGGGACATCGGTTCACCCCTCCACTTT
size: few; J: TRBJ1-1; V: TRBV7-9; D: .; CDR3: CASSLGLGGMNTEAFF; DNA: TGTGCCAGCAGCTTAGGGTTGGGAGGCATGAACACTGAAGCTTTCTTT
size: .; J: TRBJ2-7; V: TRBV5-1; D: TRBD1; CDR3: CASSSDRARGEQYF; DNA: TGCGCCAGCAGTTCGGACAGGGCGCGTGGAGAGCAGTACTTC
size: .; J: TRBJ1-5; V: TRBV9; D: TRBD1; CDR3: CASSQGGFNQPQHF; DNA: TGTGCCAGCAGCCAGGGGGGATTCAATCAGCCCCAGCATTTT
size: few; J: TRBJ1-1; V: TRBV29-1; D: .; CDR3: CSARTQGNTEAFF; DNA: TGCAGCGCCCGAACCCAGGGGAACACTGAAGCTTTCTTT
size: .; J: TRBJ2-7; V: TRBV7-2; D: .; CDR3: CASSLVGRDYEQYF; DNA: TGTGCCAGCAGCTTAGTGGGCAGGGATTACGAGCAGTACTTC
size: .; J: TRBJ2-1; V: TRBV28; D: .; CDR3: CASSSHRVSEQFF; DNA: TGTGCCAGCAGTTCTCACAGGGTTAGTGAGCAGTTCTTC
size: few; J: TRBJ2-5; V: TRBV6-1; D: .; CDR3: CASSEWWDTDQETQYF; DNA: TGTGCCAGCAGTGAATGGTGGGACACCGACCAAGAGACCCAGTACTTC
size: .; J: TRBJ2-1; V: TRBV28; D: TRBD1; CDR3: CASSGKGQGNNEQFF; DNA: TGTGCCAGCAGTGGGAAGGGACAGGGGAATAATGAGCAGTTCTTC
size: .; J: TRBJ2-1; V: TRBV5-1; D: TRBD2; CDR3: CASSPLAGGYNEQFF; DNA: TGCGCCAGCAGCCCCTTAGCGGGAGGGTACAATGAGCAGTTCTTC
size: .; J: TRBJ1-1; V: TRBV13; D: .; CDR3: CASSSRQALNTEAFF; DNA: TGTGCCAGCAGCTCGAGACAGGCGTTGAACACTGAAGCTTTCTTT
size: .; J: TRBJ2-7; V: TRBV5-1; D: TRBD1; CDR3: CASSLAVGGIYEQYF; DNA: TGCGCCAGCAGCTTGGCGGTAGGGGGCATCTACGAGCAGTACTTC
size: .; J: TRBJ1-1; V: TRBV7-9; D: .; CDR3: CASSLAPGNTEAFF; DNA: TGTGCCAGCAGCTTAGCCCCGGGGAACACTGAAGCTTTCTTT
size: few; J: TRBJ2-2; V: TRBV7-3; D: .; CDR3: CASSLGGANTGELFF; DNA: TGTGCCAGCAGCTTAGGCGGGGCGAACACCGGGGAGCTGTTTTTT
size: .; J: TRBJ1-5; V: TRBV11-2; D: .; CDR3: CASSPTGYLAHGQPQHF; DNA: TGTGCCAGCAGCCCTACAGGGTACCTAGCCCACGGTCAGCCCCAGCATTTT
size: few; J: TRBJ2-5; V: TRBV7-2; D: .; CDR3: CASSPPHGGTQYF; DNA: TGTGCCAGCAGCCCTCCTCACGGGGGTACCCAGTACTTC
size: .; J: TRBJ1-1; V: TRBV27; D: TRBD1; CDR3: CASSTPGTGYTEAFF; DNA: TGTGCCAGCAGTACCCCTGGGACAGGGTACACTGAAGCTTTCTTT
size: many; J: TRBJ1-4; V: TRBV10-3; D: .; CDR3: CAISEGQYNEKLFF; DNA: TGTGCCATCAGTGAGGGACAGTATAATGAAAAACTGTTTTTT
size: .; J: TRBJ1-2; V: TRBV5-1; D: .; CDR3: CASSLRTDNGYTF; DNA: TGCGCCAGCAGCTTAAGGACAGACAATGGCTACACCTTC
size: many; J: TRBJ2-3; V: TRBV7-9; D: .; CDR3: CASSFKPPMQGTDTQYF; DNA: TGTGCCAGCAGCTTCAAACCCCCAATGCAGGGGACAGATACGCAGTATTTT
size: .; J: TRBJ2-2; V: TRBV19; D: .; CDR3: CASSIVAGARRRAGGELFF; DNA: TGTGCCAGTAGTATAGTCGCAGGGGCGCGGCGGCGGGCTGGCGGGGAGCTGTTTTTT
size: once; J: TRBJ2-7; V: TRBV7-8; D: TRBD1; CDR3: CASSRHRGSNYEQYF; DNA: TGTGCCAGCAGCCGACACAGGGGATCCAACTACGAGCAGTACTTC
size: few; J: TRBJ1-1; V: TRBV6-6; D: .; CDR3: CASSPGGGEAFF; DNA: TGTGCCAGCAGCCCCGGCGGGGGCGAAGCTTTCTTT
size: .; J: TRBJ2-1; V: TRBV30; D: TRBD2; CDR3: CAWSLGGSLSNEQFF; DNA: TGTGCCTGGAGTTTGGGCGGGAGCTTGAGCAATGAGCAGTTCTTC
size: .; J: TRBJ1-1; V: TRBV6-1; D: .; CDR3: CASSRSRTTEAFF; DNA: TGTGCCAGCAGTCGGTCACGGACTACTGAAGCTTTCTTT
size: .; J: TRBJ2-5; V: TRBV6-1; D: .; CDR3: CASNPRGSLQETQYF; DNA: TGTGCCAGCAACCCTAGGGGGAGTCTCCAAGAGACCCAGTACTTC
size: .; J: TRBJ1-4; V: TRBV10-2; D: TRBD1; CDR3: CASSEATGDEKLFF; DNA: TGCGCCAGCAGTGAGGCGACAGGGGACGAAAAACTGTTTTTT
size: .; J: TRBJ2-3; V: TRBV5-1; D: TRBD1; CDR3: CASSYRDRGTDTQYF; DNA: TGCGCCAGCAGCTATAGGGACAGGGGCACAGATACGCAGTATTTT
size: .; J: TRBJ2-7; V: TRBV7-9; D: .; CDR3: CASSFQTPGHFYEQYF; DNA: TGTGCCAGCAGCTTCCAAACCCCGGGACATTTCTACGAGCAGTACTTC
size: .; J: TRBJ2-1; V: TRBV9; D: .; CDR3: CASTRTEDSYNEQFF; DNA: TGTGCCAGCACCCGGACAGAGGACTCCTACAATGAGCAGTTCTTC